The sequence of this TCR beta chain was determined in a study of read filtering for tumor transcriptome and immune sequencing. Study-wide background: Patients were about 17 male and around 15 female, mean age approximately 70 years, range about 47 to 80.

Bone marrow was sampled from every patient at the time of active disease. The library was built from roughly 400 ng RNA with molecular barcoded adaptors for alpha/delta and beta/gamma chains. TCRdb passed the reads through MiXCR, listing each CDR3 protein once. This sample carries roughly 130,000 distinct CDR3 sequences, 13% of them seen once, and the ten largest clones take approximately 10%. A note on this clonotype: Antigen: not known.

The CDR3 loop spans 14 amino acids. Germline V gives CDR1 MNHEY, CDR2 SVGAGI. The V gene end was trimmed by 5 bases and the J gene end by 6 bases; junction bases not matched to a gene: 6. Overall study findings and caveats: About 82% of IR-seq clonotypes had a single read, yet these held roughly 3.3% of reads. This fraction held mixed bone marrow immune cells after CD138-negative sorting.

The receptor was derived from a donor aged 40 or over with multiple myeloma. Sequencing was done on a sample of a population of CD138-negative cells sorted from bone marrow. The chain has TRBV6-5 and TRBJ1-1, with 10 positions matching TRBD1. The DNA for the CDR3 is TGTGCCAGCAGTACCGGACAGGGGGTGGCTGAAGCTTTCTTT. Protein product: CASSTGQGVAEAFF.